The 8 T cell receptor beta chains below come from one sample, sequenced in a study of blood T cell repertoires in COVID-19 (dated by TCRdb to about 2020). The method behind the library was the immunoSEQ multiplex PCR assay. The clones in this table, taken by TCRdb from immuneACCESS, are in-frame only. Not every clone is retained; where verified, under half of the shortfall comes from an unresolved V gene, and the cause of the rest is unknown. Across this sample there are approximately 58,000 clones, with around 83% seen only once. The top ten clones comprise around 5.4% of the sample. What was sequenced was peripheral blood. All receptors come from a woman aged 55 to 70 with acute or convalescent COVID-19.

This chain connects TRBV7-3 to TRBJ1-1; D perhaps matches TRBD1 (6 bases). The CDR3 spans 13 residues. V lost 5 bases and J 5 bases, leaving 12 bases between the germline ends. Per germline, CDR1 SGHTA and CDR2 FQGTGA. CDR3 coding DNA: TGTGCCAGCAGCAAGGGGGGAGGGACTGAAGCTTTCTTT. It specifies CASSKGGGTEAFF.

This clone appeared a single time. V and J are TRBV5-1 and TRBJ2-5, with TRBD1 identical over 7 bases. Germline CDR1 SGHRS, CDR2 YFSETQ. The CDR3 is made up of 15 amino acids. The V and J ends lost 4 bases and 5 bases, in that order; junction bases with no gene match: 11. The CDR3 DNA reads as TGCGCCAGCAGCCCGGACAGGACATTCGTTGAGACCCAGTACTTC. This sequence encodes CASSPDRTFVETQYF.

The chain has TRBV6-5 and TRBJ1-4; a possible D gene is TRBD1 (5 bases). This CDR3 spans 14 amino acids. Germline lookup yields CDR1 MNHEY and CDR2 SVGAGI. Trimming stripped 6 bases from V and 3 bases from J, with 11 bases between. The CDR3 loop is CASRIGGANEKLFF. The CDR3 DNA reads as TGTGCCAGCAGGATAGGAGGGGCTAATGAAAAACTGTTTTTT.

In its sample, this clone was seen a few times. CDR3 nucleotides: TGTGCCAGCAGCTGGCAGACAGGGGCGAACACTGAAGCTTTCTTT. Translating gives CASSWQTGANTEAFF. The chain employs TRBV5-6 and TRBJ1-1, with TRBD1 identical over 8 bases. Germline lookup yields CDR1 SGHDT and CDR2 YYEEEE. This CDR3 spans 15 amino acids. V shed 3 bases and J 1 base; nucleotides not matched to a gene: 5.

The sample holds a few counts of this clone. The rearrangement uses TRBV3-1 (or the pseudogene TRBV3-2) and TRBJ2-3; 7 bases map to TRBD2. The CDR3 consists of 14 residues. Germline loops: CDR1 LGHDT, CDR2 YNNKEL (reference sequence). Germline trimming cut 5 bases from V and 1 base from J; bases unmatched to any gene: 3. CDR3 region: CASSSTSGTDTQYF. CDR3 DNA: TGTGCCAGCAGCTCTACTAGCGGCACAGATACGCAGTATTTT.

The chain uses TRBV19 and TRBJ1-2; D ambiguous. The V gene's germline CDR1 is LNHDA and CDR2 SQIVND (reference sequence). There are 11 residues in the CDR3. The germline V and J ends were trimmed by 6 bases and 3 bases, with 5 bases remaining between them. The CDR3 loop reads CASSTDYGYTF. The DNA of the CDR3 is TGTGCCAGTAGCACAGACTATGGCTACACCTTC.

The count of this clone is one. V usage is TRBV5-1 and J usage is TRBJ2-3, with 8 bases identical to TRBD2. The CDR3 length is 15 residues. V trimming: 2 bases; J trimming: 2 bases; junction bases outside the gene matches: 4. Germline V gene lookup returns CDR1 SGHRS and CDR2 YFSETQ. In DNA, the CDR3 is TGCGCCAGCAGCTTAGCGGGGGTATACACAGATACGCAGTATTTT. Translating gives CASSLAGVYTDTQYF.

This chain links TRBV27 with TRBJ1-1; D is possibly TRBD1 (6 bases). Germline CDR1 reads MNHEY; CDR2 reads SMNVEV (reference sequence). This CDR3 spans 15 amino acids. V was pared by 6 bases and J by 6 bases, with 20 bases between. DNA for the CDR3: TGTGCCAGCAGATCTATCGGACAGCCCAGGCCTGAAGCTTTCTTT. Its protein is CASRSIGQPRPEAFF.